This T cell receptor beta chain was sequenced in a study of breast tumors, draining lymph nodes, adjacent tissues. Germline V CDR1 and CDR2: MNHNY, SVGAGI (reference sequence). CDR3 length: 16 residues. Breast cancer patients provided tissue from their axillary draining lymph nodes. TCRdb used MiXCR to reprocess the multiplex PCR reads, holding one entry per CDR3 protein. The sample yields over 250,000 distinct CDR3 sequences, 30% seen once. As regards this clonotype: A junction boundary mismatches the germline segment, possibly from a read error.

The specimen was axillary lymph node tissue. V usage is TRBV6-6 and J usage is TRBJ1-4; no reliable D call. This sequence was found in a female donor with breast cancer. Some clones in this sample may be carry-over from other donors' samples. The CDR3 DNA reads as TGTGCCAGCAGTCACTCGTTACAAGCGACTAATGAAAGACTGTTTTTT. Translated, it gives CASSHSLQATNERLFF.